Below are 28 T cell receptor beta chains sequenced from a single sample in a study of blood T cell repertoires in COVID-19. Clones were read by immunoSEQ multiplex PCR, and TCRdb kept only the in-frame ones, dropping some. The sample records tens of thousands of clones, roughly 86% being singletons. The sequencing input was peripheral blood. Receptor source: an elderly woman with acute or convalescent COVID-19.

The gene calls are TRBV5-4 and TRBJ2-7, with 8 bases aligning to TRBD1. The CDR3 is 14 amino acids. Germline loops: CDR1 SGHNT, CDR2 YYREEE (reference sequence). The ends lost 1 base at V and 3 bases at J; junction bases unmatched: 3. CDR3 residues: CASSLPTGGYEQYF. In DNA, the CDR3 is TGTGCCAGCAGCTTGCCCACAGGGGGCTACGAGCAGTACTTC.

J is TRBJ2-7 and V is TRBV5-1; 9 nucleotides agree with TRBD2. Germline V gene sequence: CDR1 SGHRS, CDR2 YFSETQ. J gave up 4 bases and V 1 base, and 6 bases lay outside the gene matches. The CDR3 is 15 residues long. The CDR3 region has the DNA TGCGCCAGCAGCTTGATAGCGGGAGTTCAGTACGAGCAGTACTTC. Residues: CASSLIAGVQYEQYF.

This chain uses TRBV15 with TRBJ2-3; D uncertain. Germline lookup yields CDR1 LNHNV and CDR2 YYDKDF (reference sequence). V was shortened by 1 base and J by 2 bases, with 7 bases between the two germline ends. The CDR3 spans 14 residues. In nucleotides, the CDR3 is TGTGCCACCAGCAGAGCACAAATCACAGATACGCAGTATTTT. Its protein is CATSRAQITDTQYF.

V and J are TRBV28 and TRBJ1-5; D gene uncertain. The CDR3 has 15 amino acids. V lost 6 bases to trimming and J lost 3 bases, with 15 bases between them. CDR1 and CDR2 (germline): MDHEN, SYDVKM. CDR3 DNA sequence: TGTGCCAGCAGACCTTCGAACGGGTACAATCAGCCCCAGCATTTT. This gives the protein CASRPSNGYNQPQHF.

The rearrangement uses TRBV28 and TRBJ2-6, with a weak D call TRBD1 (5 bases). V lost 8 bases and J 9 bases, leaving 11 bases between the germline ends. The CDR3 extends over 12 amino acids. The germline gives CDR1 MDHEN, CDR2 SYDVKM. The CDR3 DNA is TGTGCCAGCTCGGACACCTTCAACGTCCTGACTTTC. It is translated as CASSDTFNVLTF.

The J gene is TRBJ2-2, the V gene TRBV29-1; D is perhaps TRBD2 (6 bases). Germline V gene sequence: CDR1 SQVTM, CDR2 ANQGSEA. CDR3 length: 14 residues. V lost 7 bases, J lost 4 bases, and 16 bases lay in between. The CDR3 sequence: CSAERSGGTGELFF. Written as DNA, the CDR3 is TGCAGCGCCGAACGGTCCGGGGGCACCGGGGAGCTGTTTTTT.

The sample holds a few counts of this clone. The chain joins TRBV6-5 to TRBJ2-5, with 11 bases that match TRBD1. The CDR3 consists of 15 residues. The V and J ends lost 7 bases and 4 bases, in that order; junction bases with no gene match: 8. Germline CDR1 reads MNHEY; CDR2 reads SVGAGI. Here the CDR3 DNA reads TGTGCCAGCAAAAGGACAGGGGGCAGCGGAGAGACCCAGTACTTC. Translation: CASKRTGGSGETQYF.

The chain joins TRBV3-1 (or the pseudogene TRBV3-2) to TRBJ1-3; 7 bases match TRBD1. Germline CDR1 reads LGHDT; CDR2 reads YNNKEL (reference sequence). V lost 2 bases and J lost 3; bases outside the gene matches: 13. This CDR3 spans 18 amino acids. CDR3 in amino acids: CASSQRPPDRVFGNTIYF. As DNA, the CDR3 is TGTGCCAGCAGCCAAAGACCACCCGACAGGGTTTTTGGAAACACCATATATTTT.

CDR3 in amino acids: CASSLGMGTLNTEAFF. In DNA, the CDR3 is TGTGCCAGCAGCTTGGGGATGGGGACACTGAACACTGAAGCTTTCTTT. The chain carries TRBV5-5 and TRBJ1-1; the D gene is possibly TRBD1 (6 bases). V was cut by 0 bases and J by 0 bases, with 12 bases left in between. The germline gives CDR1 SGHKS, CDR2 YYEKEE (reference sequence). This CDR3 is 16 amino acids long.

The rearrangement uses TRBV5-1 and TRBJ2-1, with D tentatively TRBD2 (5 bases). Germline CDR1 reads SGHRS; CDR2 reads YFSETQ. The CDR3 totals 20 residues. The V end was cut by 0 bases, the J end by 10 bases, with 32 bases between. The CDR3 nucleotides are TGCGCCAGCAGCTTGGGGAACCCTGGAACCACACGCGGGCAACTCGGGGAGCAGTTCTTC. This gives the protein CASSLGNPGTTRGQLGEQFF.

V usage is TRBV12-3 or TRBV12-4 and J usage is TRBJ1-1, with a possible D match to TRBD1 (5 bases). V gave up 4 bases and J gave up 3 bases, with 9 bases separating them. The CDR3 consists of 13 residues. Here the CDR3 reads CASSSWDYTEAFF. The CDR3 bases are TGTGCCAGCAGTTCTTGGGACTACACTGAAGCTTTCTTT.

This clone is deemed medium-sized. The chain recombines TRBV29-1 with TRBJ2-3; 7 bases are shared with TRBD2. CDR1 and CDR2 from the germline V gene are SQVTM and ANQGSEA. CDR3 length: 15 residues. Losses at the gene ends were 4 bases for V and 2 bases for J; bases not matched to a gene: 9. CDR3 sequence (DNA): TGCAGCGTTGGCCAAGCGGGGAGCCACACAGATACGCAGTATTTT. Amino acids: CSVGQAGSHTDTQYF.

This chain connects TRBV12-3 or TRBV12-4 to TRBJ1-2, with D possibly matching TRBD1 (5 bases). Trimming stripped 5 bases from V and 4 bases from J, with 11 bases between. The length of the CDR3 is 13 residues. CDR3 sequence: CASSPTVVYGYTF. In DNA form, the CDR3 reads TGTGCCAGCAGTCCGACAGTGGTCTATGGCTACACCTTC.

V usage is TRBV6-5 and J usage is TRBJ2-5; 9 bases agree with TRBD1. With V trimmed by 5 bases and J by 10 bases, 14 bases remained unmatched. This CDR3 has 15 residues. The germline CDR1 and CDR2 sequences are MNHEY and SVGAGI. The CDR3, as DNA: TGTGCCAGCAGTACGATGGTGACAGGGGGGAGTGACCAGTACTTC. Residues: CASSTMVTGGSDQYF.

The chain recombines TRBV3-1 (or the pseudogene TRBV3-2) with TRBJ2-7, with D maybe TRBD1 (5 bases). Between the trimmed V and J ends, which lost 1 base and 3 bases, there was a span of 13 bases. The CDR3 loop spans 15 amino acids. The germline gives CDR1 LGHDT, CDR2 YNNKEL (reference sequence). CDR3 coding DNA: TGTGCCAGCAGCCAAGCGATCAGGGCTGGCTACGAGCAGTACTTC. Translation: CASSQAIRAGYEQYF.

The CDR3 is CASSQRTGGVAGYGYTF. DNA of the CDR3: TGTGCCAGCAGCCAAAGGACAGGGGGCGTAGCTGGCTATGGCTACACCTTC. The V and J genes are TRBV14 and TRBJ1-2, with 11 bases that match TRBD1. Germline lookup yields CDR1 SGHDN and CDR2 FVKESK. The CDR3 is 17 amino acids. V lost 2 bases, J lost 4 bases, and 9 bases stayed unmatched.

The genes are TRBV19 and TRBJ2-6; D might be TRBD1 (6 bases). V lost 3 bases and J lost 4, with 13 bases in between. Germline CDR1 LNHDA, CDR2 SQIVND (reference sequence). The CDR3 sequence is 16 residues long. CDR3 nucleotides: TGTGCCAGTAGTATTCCCACAGGGAACGGGGCCAACGTCCTGACTTTC. Its protein product is CASSIPTGNGANVLTF.

This clone has just one count. The chain carries TRBV28 and TRBJ2-5; D gene uncertain. CDR3 size: 12 residues. V was clipped by 4 bases and J by 4 bases, with 7 bases between them. From germline, CDR1 is MDHEN and CDR2 SYDVKM. The CDR3 DNA reads as TGTGCCAGCAGTTCCCCCCGAGAGACCCAGTACTTC. This sequence encodes CASSSPRETQYF.

The V call is TRBV28, the J call TRBJ1-3; 11 bases fit TRBD1. V was clipped by 0 bases and J by 1 base; unmatched bases: 2. CDR1 and CDR2 (germline): MDHEN, SYDVKM. There are 17 residues in the CDR3. CDR3 sequence (DNA): TGTGCCAGCAGTTTATGGGACAGGGGGCCGTCTGGAAACACCATATATTTT. Translating gives CASSLWDRGPSGNTIYF.

The gene calls are TRBV3-1 (or the pseudogene TRBV3-2) and TRBJ1-2; 7 bases align to TRBD1. The CDR3 has 14 amino acids. V lost 0 bases, J lost 8 bases, and 6 bases stayed unmatched. From germline, CDR1 is LGHDT and CDR2 YNNKEL (reference sequence). CDR3 residues: CASSQDQRGQGYTF. The CDR3 DNA is TGTGCCAGCAGCCAAGATCAGAGGGGGCAGGGCTACACCTTC.

This chain uses TRBV5-4 with TRBJ2-7; a possible D gene is TRBD1 (6 bases). The CDR3 spans 14 residues. Trimming took 4 bases from V and 2 from J, leaving 13 bases between them. CDR1 and CDR2 from the germline V gene are SGHNT and YYREEE (reference sequence). The CDR3: CASSPQGGTYEQYF. CDR3 coding DNA: TGTGCCAGCAGCCCCCAAGGGGGAACCTACGAGCAGTACTTC.

The CDR3 sequence: CASSAPWTGLSYEQYF. For the CDR3, the DNA is TGCGCCAGCAGCGCACCGTGGACAGGGTTGTCCTACGAGCAGTACTTC. This sequence joins TRBV5-1 and TRBJ2-7; 8 nucleotides match TRBD1. J gave up 1 base and V 4 bases, and 10 bases lay outside the gene matches. The V gene's germline CDR1 is SGHRS and CDR2 YFSETQ. The CDR3 consists of 16 residues.

J is TRBJ1-6 and V is TRBV25-1; D remains unclear. This CDR3 region has 15 residues. V dropped 1 base and J dropped 4 bases, with 8 bases sitting between them. In germline, CDR1 is MGHDK, CDR2 SYGVNS. DNA for the CDR3: TGTGCCAGCAGTGAATCGGGAATTTATAATTCACCCCTCCACTTT. This gives the protein CASSESGIYNSPLHF.

The chain links TRBV5-1 to TRBJ1-4, with 11 bases matching TRBD1. Germline CDR1 is SGHRS and CDR2 is YFSETQ. The CDR3 runs to 15 residues. The trim removed 4 bases at V and 8 bases at J, leaving 7 bases unmatched. The CDR3 DNA reads as TGCGCCAGCAGCCCCGGGACAGGGGGAGACGAAAAACTGTTTTTT. Its translation is CASSPGTGGDEKLFF.

This chain uses TRBV19 with TRBJ2-1; D might be TRBD1 (6 bases). The germline V and J ends were trimmed by 7 bases and 8 bases, with 15 bases remaining between them. Per the germline V gene, CDR1 is LNHDA and CDR2 is SQIVND (reference sequence). CDR3 length equals 13 residues. This CDR3 is CASTPLGGHEQFF. The CDR3 coding sequence is TGTGCCAGTACCCCATTAGGGGGTCATGAGCAGTTCTTC.

The sample holds a few counts of this clone. The rearrangement joins TRBV6-4 to TRBJ2-1, with TRBD2 matching over 9 bases. The V segment lost 6 bases and the J segment 4 bases; nucleotides outside the gene matches: 10. Per germline, CDR1 MRHNA and CDR2 SNTAGT. The CDR3 is made up of 16 amino acids. CDR3 DNA sequence: TGTGCCAGCAGGGACGGGGGGACTAGCCATTACAATGAGCAGTTCTTC. Translating gives CASRDGGTSHYNEQFF.

The rearrangement links TRBV19 to TRBJ2-1, with 9 bases matching TRBD2. CDR3 length: 14 residues. CDR1 is LNHDA and CDR2 is SQIVND in the germline V gene (reference sequence). The trim removed 7 bases at V and 1 base at J, leaving 2 bases unmatched. CDR3 region: CASTRGGSYNEQFF. As DNA, the CDR3 is TGTGCCAGTACGCGGGGGGGATCCTACAATGAGCAGTTCTTC.

This sequence joins TRBV5-1 and TRBJ2-5; 9 bases fit TRBD1. Trimming cost V 4 bases and J 2 bases; bases outside gene matches: 12. Germline CDR1 SGHRS, CDR2 YFSETQ. This CDR3 has 17 amino acids. CDR3 residues: CASSPNGQGRIQETQYF. The CDR3, as DNA: TGCGCCAGCAGCCCCAATGGACAGGGGAGGATACAAGAGACCCAGTACTTC.